This entry lists 19 T cell receptor beta chains sequenced from one sample in a study of cytomegalovirus exposure and HLA in healthy donors. TCRdb's table, derived via immunoSEQ multiplex PCR, lists solely in-frame clones and lacks some. The table records 150,000 to 200,000 clones, roughly 82% of them present only once. The material sequenced was PBMCs. The source is a woman aged 18-29 years in good health and CMV-seronegative.

The chain carries TRBV6-1 and TRBJ2-1; maybe TRBD2 (5 bases). CDR3 length: 11 residues. In germline, CDR1 is MNHNS, CDR2 SASEGT. The V gene lost 7 bases and the J gene lost 7 bases, with 8 bases spanning the gap. CDR3 loop: CASTWRNEQFF. CDR3 nucleotide sequence: TGTGCCAGCACCTGGAGGAATGAGCAGTTCTTC.

The rearrangement links TRBV11-2 to TRBJ2-1; the D is unclear. Trimming stripped 3 bases from V and 5 bases from J, with 11 bases between. Germline loops: CDR1 SGHAT, CDR2 FQNNGV. The CDR3 loop spans 14 amino acids. The CDR3 protein is CASSFLNLNNEQFF. CDR3 sequence (DNA): TGTGCCAGCAGCTTCCTAAACCTCAACAATGAGCAGTTCTTC.

This chain links TRBV11-2 with TRBJ2-7; no clear D. Germline V gives CDR1 SGHAT, CDR2 FQNNGV. Trimming removed 1 base at V and 3 bases at J, with 7 bases between. The CDR3 runs 13 residues. CDR3 DNA sequence: TGTGCCAGCAGCTTAGCTGCCTACTACGAGCAGTACTTC. Its translation: CASSLAAYYEQYF.

This clone was counted only a few times. The chain has TRBV7-3 and TRBJ2-3; D ambiguous. This CDR3 comprises 13 residues. The V gene's germline CDR1 is SGHTA and CDR2 FQGTGA. V was pared by 2 bases and J by 1 base, with 4 bases between. CDR3 nucleotides: TGTGCCAGCAGCTTACCCGGCACAGATACGCAGTATTTT. Translating it yields CASSLPGTDTQYF.

Concerning this clone: The same CDR3 is also encoded by other DNA sequences in this sample. This chain connects TRBV5-1 to TRBJ1-1; 7 positions agree with TRBD1. V lost 4 bases, J lost 2 bases, and 5 bases stayed unmatched. The V gene's germline CDR1 is SGHRS and CDR2 YFSETQ. This CDR3 is built from 14 residues. CDR3 in amino acids: CASSQQGGNTEAFF. CDR3 in DNA: TGCGCCAGCAGCCAGCAGGGGGGTAACACTGAAGCTTTCTTT.

This clone occurred once. V and J are TRBV6-5 and TRBJ2-7, with 10 bases aligning to TRBD1. The CDR3 consists of 13 residues. Germline V lookup: CDR1 MNHEY, CDR2 SVGAGI. After removal of 8 bases from V and 4 bases from J, the junction contained 5 bases not matched to a gene. The CDR3 loop reads CASGDRGMYEQYF. The CDR3 DNA reads TGTGCCAGCGGGGACAGGGGTATGTACGAGCAGTACTTC.

The chain recombines TRBV5-1 with TRBJ2-7, with 7 bases identical to TRBD1. From germline, CDR1 is SGHRS and CDR2 YFSETQ. The CDR3 runs 16 residues. With 0 bases clipped from V and 3 bases from J, the junction kept 9 bases outside the gene matches. The CDR3 bases are TGCGCCAGCAGCTTGGAGGGGACAGACGGATTCTACGAGCAGTACTTC. It codes for CASSLEGTDGFYEQYF.

The gene calls are TRBV30 and TRBJ1-2, with 9 bases matching TRBD1. Germline V gives CDR1 GTSNPN, CDR2 SVGIG (reference sequence). Germline trimming cut 2 bases from V and 7 bases from J; bases unmatched to any gene: 14. This CDR3 region has 16 residues. CDR3: CAWSLTPGGQGGGYTF. CDR3 sequence (DNA): TGTGCCTGGAGTCTCACCCCAGGGGGACAGGGTGGTGGCTACACCTTC.

There are a few counts of this clone. The chain carries TRBV11-2 and TRBJ2-3, with D possibly being TRBD2 (6 bases). Trimming took off 1 base at V and 2 bases at J, with 13 bases between the two ends. The V gene's germline CDR1 is SGHAT and CDR2 FQNNGV. The CDR3 covers 16 residues. The CDR3 spells CASSLGRGGHTDTQYF. For the CDR3, the DNA is TGTGCCAGCAGCTTAGGAAGGGGAGGACACACAGATACGCAGTATTTT. The variable domain in full, with the rest retrieved from reference TRBV11-2 and TRBJ2-3, is EAGVAQSPRYKIIEKRQSVAFWCNPISGHATLYWYQQILGQGPKLLIQFQNNGVVDDSQLPKDRFSAERLKGVDSTLKIQPAKLEDSAVYLCASSLGRGGHTDTQYFGPGTRLTVL.

This sequence joins TRBV10-3 and TRBJ2-5; the D gene is possibly TRBD2 (6 bases). V lost 4 bases and J 4 bases, leaving 16 bases between the germline ends. Per the germline V gene, CDR1 is ENHRY and CDR2 is SYGVKD. CDR3 length equals 15 residues. CDR3 residues: CAISASGRRGETQYF. The CDR3 DNA reads TGTGCCATCAGTGCCTCAGGGCGGCGGGGAGAGACCCAGTACTTC.

The chain carries TRBV7-6 and TRBJ1-1; D might be TRBD1 (6 bases). Looked up from germline, CDR1 is SGHVS and CDR2 is FNYEAQ. This CDR3 comprises 15 residues. Trimming left V 2 bases short and J 0 bases short, with 10 bases between. CDR3 sequence reads: CASSLSQGLNTEAFF. DNA for the CDR3: TGTGCCAGCAGCTTATCTCAGGGGTTGAACACTGAAGCTTTCTTT.

This clone was seen a few times. The chain joins TRBV5-6 to TRBJ2-1, with D perhaps TRBD2 (6 bases). V was trimmed by 0 bases and J by 1 base, leaving 14 bases between them. This CDR3 comprises 17 residues. The germline V gene has CDR1 SGHDT and CDR2 YYEEEE. The CDR3 DNA reads as TGTGCCAGCAGCTTGGCCGGGCGCGGGGAGTCCTACAATGAGCAGTTCTTC. The encoded protein is CASSLAGRGESYNEQFF.

The J gene is TRBJ1-5, the V gene TRBV6-6; no clear D gene. The germline V gene encodes CDR1 MNHNY and CDR2 SVGAGI (reference sequence). Trimming cost V 0 bases and J 5 bases, with 5 bases left between them. The CDR3 has 13 residues. The CDR3 DNA follows: TGTGCCAGCAGTTACTCCCGAGATCAGCCCCAGCATTTT. Translation gives CASSYSRDQPQHF.

The chain couples TRBV10-2 to TRBJ1-1; D possibly corresponds to TRBD1 (5 bases). Germline CDR1 WSHSY, CDR2 SAAADI. Trimming pared 4 bases from V and 10 bases from J, leaving 16 bases between. The CDR3 has 13 residues. The CDR3 DNA is TGCGCCAGCAGTGGACAGACAGCTGGGATAGCTTTCTTT. Protein: CASSGQTAGIAFF.

The chain uses TRBV15 and TRBJ1-1, with 9 bases fitting TRBD1. Germline CDR1 reads LNHNV; CDR2 reads YYDKDF (reference sequence). V lost 3 bases to trimming and J lost 5 bases; unmatched junction nucleotides: 7. The CDR3 is 15 residues long. The CDR3 loop is CATSSLQGALTEAFF. CDR3 DNA: TGTGCCACCAGCAGTCTACAGGGGGCTCTTACTGAAGCTTTCTTT. Supplemented by reference TRBV15 and TRBJ1-1, the full variable domain reads DAMVIQNPRYQVTQFGKPVTLSCSQTLNHNVMYWYQQKSSQAPKLLFHYYDKDFNNEADTPDNFQSRRPNTSFCFLDIRSPGLGDTAMYLCATSSLQGALTEAFFGQGTRLTVV.

This clone was seen only a few times. This chain joins TRBV11-2 and TRBJ1-5; D is perhaps TRBD1 (5 bases). V gave up 3 bases and J gave up 2 bases, with 11 bases separating them. The CDR3 loop spans 15 amino acids. Per germline, CDR1 SGHAT and CDR2 FQNNGV. The DNA of the CDR3 is TGTGCCAGCAGCTTGACAGACTCGGGCAATCAGCCCCAGCATTTT. Residues: CASSLTDSGNQPQHF.

This clone was counted once. The J gene is TRBJ2-2, the V gene TRBV6-4; TRBD2 aligns across 10 bases. Germline lookup yields CDR1 MRHNA and CDR2 SNTAGT. Trimming cost V 4 bases and J 4 bases; bases outside gene matches: 0. CDR3 length: 14 residues. The CDR3 loop is CASSASGSTGELFF. CDR3 in DNA: TGTGCCAGCAGTGCTAGCGGGAGCACCGGGGAGCTGTTTTTT.

V and J are TRBV5-4 and TRBJ2-3, with no clear D. The V gene's germline CDR1 is SGHNT and CDR2 YYREEE (reference sequence). Trimming pared 4 bases from V and 6 bases from J, leaving 9 bases between. CDR3 size: 12 residues. The CDR3 nucleotides are TGTGCCAGCAGCGAGTCGGTGGATACGCAGTATTTT. Its translation: CASSESVDTQYF. Based on the CDR3 plus reference TRBV5-4 and TRBJ2-3, the full variable domain is ETGVTQSPTHLIKTRGQQVTLRCSSQSGHNTVSWYQQALGQGPQFIFQYYREEENGRGNFPPRFSGLQFPNYSSELNVNALELDDSALYLCASSESVDTQYFGPGTRLTVL.

V gene TRBV21-1 combines with J gene TRBJ2-7; the DNA was not compared with TRBD1, the D call given in the table. TRBV21-1 is labeled a pseudogene. CDR3 size: 22 residues. This chain's CDR3 is CASSKVSGIGQGDLTLNYEQYF. CDR3 nucleotide sequence: TGTGCCAGCAGCAAAGTGTCAGGTATCGGACAGGGGGACTTAACGCTCAACTACGAGCAGTACTTC.